Below are 18 T cell receptor beta chains sequenced from a single sample in a study of identical twins. Each CDR3 protein gets one entry after TCRdb re-called the 5' RACE reads with MiXCR. The profile shows 450,000 or so distinct CDR3 sequences, around 15% of them singletons. These sequences were also reported in another study, on yellow fever vaccine responses in identical twins.

Sequenced material: CD4+ T cells sorted from blood. These receptor sequences come from a woman aged 18-35 years in good health.

A few counts support this clonotype. The V gene is TRBV5-1, the J gene TRBJ2-4; 9 bases line up with TRBD1. Germline-derived CDR1 and CDR2 are SGHRS and YFSETQ. V gave up 0 bases and J gave up 0 bases; unmatched junction bases: 10. The CDR3 covers 19 residues. Here the CDR3 DNA reads TGCGCCAGCAGCTTGGGGCGGGACAGGGCTCTTAGAGCCAAAAACATTCAGTACTTC. Translation: CASSLGRDRALRAKNIQYF.

This clonotype was observed a handful of times. The chain employs TRBV5-4 and TRBJ2-6; D unresolved. The germline V gene has CDR1 SGHNT and CDR2 YYREEE (reference sequence). The CDR3 covers 15 residues. Trimming removed 0 bases at V and 2 bases at J, with 6 bases between. The CDR3 DNA follows: TGTGCCAGCAGCTTGGCCGGACCTGGGGCCAACGTCCTGACTTTC. Residues: CASSLAGPGANVLTF.

This clonotype was counted a few times. The rearrangement uses TRBV4-2 and TRBJ2-2, with 9 bases matching TRBD2. The germline V gene has CDR1 LGHNA and CDR2 YNFKEQ. There are 17 residues in the CDR3. J gave up 0 bases and V 1 base, and 3 bases lay outside the gene matches. CDR3 in amino acids: CASSQGTSVANTGELFF. For the CDR3, the DNA is TGTGCCAGCAGCCAAGGGACTAGCGTCGCGAACACCGGGGAGCTGTTTTTT.

The chain couples TRBV7-8 to TRBJ2-7; the match to TRBD2 covers 13 bases. V shed 5 bases, J shed 2 bases, and the junction held 6 bases outside the gene matches. The germline gives CDR1 SGHVS, CDR2 FQNEAQ. The CDR3 loop spans 16 amino acids. The CDR3 DNA reads as TGTGCCAGCAGCCGGACTAGCGGGAGAGTCACCTACGAGCAGTACTTC. Translated: CASSRTSGRVTYEQYF.

This clonotype was seen only a few times. The chain uses TRBV5-1 and TRBJ2-5; D is unclear. Germline V lookup: CDR1 SGHRS, CDR2 YFSETQ. V was cut by 5 bases and J by 1 base, with 9 bases left in between. This CDR3 spans 13 amino acids. CDR3 in DNA: TGCGCCAGCAGTTGGGTTATCCAAGAGACCCAGTACTTC. Translating it yields CASSWVIQETQYF.

This clonotype was counted many times. The rearrangement links TRBV29-1 to TRBJ2-1, with TRBD2 matching 7 bases. The V segment lost 4 bases and the J segment 14 bases; nucleotides outside the gene matches: 14. Germline CDR1 and CDR2: SQVTM and ANQGSEA. CDR3 size: 13 residues. The CDR3 here is CSVGYGRPREEFF. The CDR3 bases are TGCAGCGTTGGGTATGGGAGGCCCCGGGAGGAGTTCTTC.

This clonotype was counted a single time. As the CDR3 is not closed by the conserved phenylalanine or tryptophan, this likely results from a read error. The chain recombines TRBV20-1 with TRBJ2-3, with a tentative D call TRBD1 (6 bases). From germline, CDR1 is DFQATT and CDR2 SNEGSKA (reference sequence). The V and J ends lost 3 bases and 8 bases respectively, with 12 bases between them. This CDR3 is 12 amino acids long. CDR3 sequence reads: CSASQKGGTQYL. In nucleotides, the CDR3 is TGCAGTGCTAGTCAAAAAGGGGGTACGCAGTATTTG.

This clonotype turned up a few times. J is TRBJ2-7 and V is TRBV2, with a weak D call TRBD1 (5 bases). V was cut by 6 bases and J by 2 bases, with 11 bases left in between. CDR1 and CDR2 (germline): SNHLY, FYNNEI. This CDR3 has 13 amino acids. The CDR3, as DNA: TGTGCCAGCAGAGAGACAGAGCCCTACGAGCAGTACTTC. It codes for CASRETEPYEQYF.

Only a few counts were recorded for this clonotype. The chain uses TRBV3-1 and TRBJ2-5; tentatively, D is TRBD2 (5 bases). This CDR3 is built from 13 residues. The germline CDR1 and CDR2 sequences are LGHDT and YNNKEL (reference sequence). V lost 2 bases and J lost 4, with 8 bases in between. The chain's CDR3 is CASSQLGRETQYF. The CDR3 nucleotides are TGTGCCAGCAGCCAATTAGGGAGAGAGACCCAGTACTTC.

This clonotype was observed a few times. V and J are TRBV11-1 and TRBJ2-1; D is ambiguous. The germline V gene has CDR1 SGHAT and CDR2 FQDESV (reference sequence). This CDR3 contains 18 residues. Between the trimmed V and J ends, which lost 1 base and 4 bases, there was a span of 20 bases. The CDR3 region is CASSLGNGEAPRYNEQFF. The CDR3 DNA follows: TGTGCCAGCAGCTTAGGGAACGGAGAGGCCCCACGATACAATGAGCAGTTCTTC.

This clonotype has a handful of counts. This chain joins TRBV29-1 and TRBJ1-4, with D hard to call. Trimming left V 0 bases short and J 4 bases short, with 9 bases between. CDR3 size: 14 residues. Looked up from germline, CDR1 is SQVTM and CDR2 is ANQGSEA. CDR3 sequence (DNA): TGCAGCGTTGAAGACGATCAGGTTAATGAAAAACTGTTTTTT. It encodes CSVEDDQVNEKLFF.

The DNA of the CDR3 is TGTGCCAGCAGTCCCCCTAGGGGACAGGGGTTGAACACTGAAGCTTTCTTT. This sequence encodes CASSPPRGQGLNTEAFF. This chain connects TRBV28 to TRBJ1-1; 10 bases agree with TRBD1. The germline gives CDR1 MDHEN, CDR2 SYDVKM. After removal of 5 bases from V and 0 bases from J, the junction contained 9 bases not matched to a gene. The CDR3 contains 17 residues.

This clonotype was seen a handful of times. The chain couples TRBV29-1 to TRBJ2-7; D may be TRBD2 (7 bases). Trimming shortened V by 0 bases and J by 3 bases, and 15 bases separated the two germline ends. This CDR3 comprises 15 residues. Germline V gene data show CDR1 as SQVTM and CDR2 as ANQGSEA. CDR3 loop: CSVEDPAGHVYEQYF. Here the CDR3 DNA reads TGCAGCGTTGAAGACCCAGCGGGACACGTCTACGAGCAGTACTTC.

The chain has TRBV3-1 and TRBJ2-7; 7 bases map to TRBD2. In germline, CDR1 is LGHDT, CDR2 YNNKEL (reference sequence). The V gene end was trimmed by 5 bases and the J gene end by 3 bases; junction bases not matched to a gene: 13. The CDR3 runs 16 residues. The CDR3 spells CASSWGGTEPIYEQYF. Here the CDR3 DNA reads TGTGCCAGCAGCTGGGGGGGGACCGAGCCAATCTACGAGCAGTACTTC.

Details on this clonotype: A junction boundary mismatches the germline segment, possibly from a read error. The chain has TRBV20-1 and TRBJ2-7; 8 bases line up with TRBD2. The CDR3 has 16 amino acids. Germline assignment: CDR1 DFQATT and CDR2 SNEGSKA (reference sequence). The CDR3 spells CCARATGPGGVSEQYF. The CDR3 DNA reads TGCTGTGCTAGGGCGACGGGCCCGGGAGGGGTCAGCGAGCAGTACTTC.

The V gene is TRBV29-1, the J gene TRBJ1-1; the D gene is possibly TRBD1 (5 bases). The CDR3 is 12 residues long. The germline CDR1 and CDR2 sequences are SQVTM and ANQGSEA. With 7 bases removed from V and 5 bases from J, the gap between germline ends came to 14 bases. This CDR3 is CSADPKGTEAFF. CDR3 DNA sequence: TGCAGCGCGGATCCTAAGGGGACTGAAGCTTTCTTT.

This chain uses TRBV2 with TRBJ2-7; 12 bases fit TRBD2. Trimming at V came to 11 bases and at J to 0 bases, leaving 17 bases not matched to a gene. CDR1 is SNHLY, CDR2 FYNNEI, per germline. This CDR3 comprises 18 residues. Here the CDR3 reads CAFSGRAGTSGSSYEQYF. As DNA, the CDR3 is TGTGCCTTCAGTGGGCGGGCCGGGACTAGCGGGTCCTCCTACGAGCAGTACTTC.

The sample holds a few counts of this clonotype. This sequence joins TRBV5-4 and TRBJ2-7, with D possibly matching TRBD2 (6 bases). The CDR3 length is 15 residues. Trimming took off 4 bases at V and 3 bases at J, with 17 bases between the two ends. Germline-derived CDR1 and CDR2 are SGHNT and YYREEE (reference sequence). The DNA of the CDR3 is TGTGCCAGCAGCCACGTTGGACGGGAGCGCTACGAGCAGTACTTC. Its protein is CASSHVGRERYEQYF.